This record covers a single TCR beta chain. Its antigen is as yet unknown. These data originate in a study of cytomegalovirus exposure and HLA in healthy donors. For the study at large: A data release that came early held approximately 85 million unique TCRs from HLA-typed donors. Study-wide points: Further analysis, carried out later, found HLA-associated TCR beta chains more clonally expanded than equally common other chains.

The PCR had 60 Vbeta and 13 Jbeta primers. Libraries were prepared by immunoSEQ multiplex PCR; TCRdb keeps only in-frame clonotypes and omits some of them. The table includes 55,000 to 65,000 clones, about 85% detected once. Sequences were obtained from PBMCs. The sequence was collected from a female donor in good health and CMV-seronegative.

CDR3: CASSEGQMESYEQYF. The CDR3 coding sequence is TGCGCCAGCAGCGAAGGACAGATGGAGTCCTACGAGCAGTACTTC. The chain couples TRBV5-1 to TRBJ2-7; D might be TRBD1 (6 bases). Germline V gene data show CDR1 as SGHRS and CDR2 as YFSETQ. CDR3 length: 15 amino acids. V lost 4 bases and J lost 1, with 15 bases in between. Variable domain in full (rest from reference TRBV5-1 and TRBJ2-7): KAGVTQTPRYLIKTRGQQVTLSCSPISGHRSVSWYQQTPGQGLQFLFEYFSETQRNKGNFPGRFSGRQFSNSRSEMNVSTLELGDSALYLCASSEGQMESYEQYFGPGTRLTVT.